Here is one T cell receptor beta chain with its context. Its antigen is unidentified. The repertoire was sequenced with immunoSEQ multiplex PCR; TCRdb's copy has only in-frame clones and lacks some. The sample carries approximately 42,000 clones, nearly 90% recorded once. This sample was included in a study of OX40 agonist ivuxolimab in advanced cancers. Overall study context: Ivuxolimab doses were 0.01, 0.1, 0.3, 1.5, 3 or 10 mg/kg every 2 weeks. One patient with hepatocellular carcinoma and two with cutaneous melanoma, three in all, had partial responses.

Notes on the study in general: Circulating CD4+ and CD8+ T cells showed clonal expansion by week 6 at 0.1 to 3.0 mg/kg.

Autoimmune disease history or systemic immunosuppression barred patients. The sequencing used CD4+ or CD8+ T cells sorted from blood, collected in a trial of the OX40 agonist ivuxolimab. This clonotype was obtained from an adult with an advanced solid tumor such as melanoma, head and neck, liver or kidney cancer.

CDR3 amino acids: CASSILAGAYNEQFF. The CDR3 DNA is TGTGCCAGCAGCATTCTAGCGGGGGCCTACAATGAGCAGTTCTTC. V is TRBV7-3 and J is TRBJ2-1, with TRBD2 identical over 10 bases. This CDR3 is built from 15 residues. The V segment lost 5 bases and the J segment 2 bases; nucleotides outside the gene matches: 3. CDR1 and CDR2 (germline): SGHTA, FQGTGA.